Each of the 3 T cell receptor beta chains below was sequenced from the same sample in a study of breast tumors, draining lymph nodes, adjacent tissues. A single record per CDR3 protein comes from TCRdb applying MiXCR to the multiplex PCR reads. The table shows 170,000 or so distinct CDR3 sequences, with approximately 33% occurring only once. Axillary draining lymph nodes of breast cancer patients supplied the node samples. The sequencing input was axillary lymph node tissue. These receptors were collected from a female donor with breast cancer. Some clones in this sample may be carry-over from other donors' samples.

This clonotype was counted ten times or more. The chain couples TRBV5-1 to TRBJ1-4, with TRBD1 as a possible D gene (5 bases). Trimming cost V 0 bases and J 4 bases, with 7 bases left between them. This CDR3 comprises 14 residues. Germline V gene data show CDR1 as SGHRS and CDR2 as YFSETQ. The CDR3 is CASSLGGRNEKLFF. The CDR3, as DNA: TGCGCCAGCAGCTTGGGGGGCCGTAATGAAAAACTGTTTTTT.

The gene calls are TRBV6-5 and TRBJ1-1; D gene ambiguous. Trimming left V 2 bases short and J 4 bases short, with 11 bases between. Germline V gene lookup returns CDR1 MNHEY and CDR2 SVGAGI. The CDR3 runs 14 residues. Here the CDR3 DNA reads TGTGCCAGCAGTTACGGCTTCGAGGTCACTGAAGCTTTCTTT. Protein: CASSYGFEVTEAFF.

This clonotype was observed many times. The chain has TRBV5-6 and TRBJ1-6; D is unclear. This CDR3 spans 15 amino acids. Trimming removed 4 bases from V and 5 bases from J, with 13 bases in between. The germline V gene has CDR1 SGHDT and CDR2 YYEEEE. As DNA, the CDR3 is TGTGCCAGCAGCCCCAACCCGGGAAATAATTCACCCCTCCACTTT. Translation: CASSPNPGNNSPLHF.